These 27 T cell receptor beta chains came from one sample sequenced in a study of blood T cell repertoires in COVID-19. Clones were sequenced by immunoSEQ multiplex PCR, and TCRdb holds only the in-frame ones, with some missing. This sample has 97,000 or so clones, with around 80% found just once. The sequenced sample consisted of peripheral blood. Source of these receptors: a man in his sixties with acute or convalescent COVID-19.

The rearrangement joins TRBV18 to TRBJ1-4; 8 nucleotides line up with TRBD1. The V segment lost 6 bases and the J segment 2 bases; nucleotides outside the gene matches: 5. The CDR3 is made up of 15 amino acids. The germline V gene encodes CDR1 KGHSH and CDR2 LQKENI. The CDR3 spells CASSRAGGTNEKLFF. In DNA form, the CDR3 reads TGTGCCAGCTCGCGAGCAGGGGGCACTAATGAAAAACTGTTTTTT. Full variable domain (remainder filled in from reference TRBV18 and TRBJ1-4): NAGVMQNPRHLVRRRGQEARLRCSPMKGHSHVYWYRQLPEEGLKFMVYLQKENIIDESGMPKERFSAEFPKEGPSILRIQQVVRGDSAAYFCASSRAGGTNEKLFFGSGTQLSVL.

This rearrangement joins TRBV7-2 to TRBJ2-7, with D maybe TRBD2 (5 bases). Germline CDR1 reads SGHTA; CDR2 reads FQGNSA. This CDR3 is built from 14 residues. Trimming left V 2 bases short and J 0 bases short, with 8 bases between. CDR3 coding DNA: TGTGCCAGCAGCTTAAACGGGAACTCCTACGAGCAGTACTTC. This gives the protein CASSLNGNSYEQYF. Filled out from reference TRBV7-2 and TRBJ2-7, the complete variable domain reads GAGVSQSPSNKVTEKGKDVELRCDPISGHTALYWYRQSLGQGLEFLIYFQGNSAPDKSGLPSDRFSAERTGGSVSTLTIQRTQQEDSAVYLCASSLNGNSYEQYFGPGTRLTVT.

Only a few counts were recorded for this clone. The gene calls are TRBV7-9 and TRBJ1-6; 7 bases align to TRBD1. Germline CDR1 reads SEHNR; CDR2 reads FQNEAQ (reference sequence). The CDR3 consists of 14 residues. V was pared by 1 base and J by 10 bases, with 4 bases of the junction left unmatched. In DNA form, the CDR3 reads TGTGCCAGCAGCTTAGAGGGGGCGAGGTCACCCCTCCACTTT. This encodes CASSLEGARSPLHF.

This sequence joins TRBV2 and TRBJ2-7; no reliable D call. Deletions cut 3 bases from V and 2 bases from J, with 8 bases between. The CDR3 consists of 13 residues. Germline V gives CDR1 SNHLY, CDR2 FYNNEI. The CDR3 reads CASSDAQAYEQYV. The CDR3 region has the DNA TGTGCCAGCAGTGATGCGCAGGCCTACGAGCAGTACGTC.

V usage is TRBV18 and J usage is TRBJ2-4; 7 bases line up with TRBD1. V shed 3 bases and J 7 bases; nucleotides not matched to a gene: 6. The germline V gene encodes CDR1 KGHSH and CDR2 LQKENI. The CDR3 is 14 amino acids. The CDR3 sequence: CASSPQGDVNIQYF. In DNA form, the CDR3 reads TGTGCCAGCTCACCCCAGGGGGACGTTAACATTCAGTACTTC.

As DNA, the CDR3 is TGTGCCAGCAGTGAGGGACAGGGGGGTTCTGGAAACACCATATATTTT. It codes for CASSEGQGGSGNTIYF. The chain couples TRBV6-1 to TRBJ1-3; TRBD1 agrees at 11 bases. CDR1 and CDR2 (germline): MNHNS, SASEGT. This CDR3 has 16 amino acids. Unmatched junction bases numbered 2, after V lost 3 bases and J lost 1 base.

This clone is medium-sized by share. This chain uses TRBV29-1 with TRBJ2-7, with TRBD1 matching 7 bases. Germline CDR1 is SQVTM and CDR2 is ANQGSEA. Trimming removed 5 bases from V and 2 bases from J; junction bases left unmatched: 3. This CDR3 has 12 amino acids. The CDR3 is CSVQTGPYEQYF. CDR3 nucleotides: TGCAGCGTTCAGACAGGGCCCTACGAGCAGTACTTC.

The CDR3 protein is CASNRSRVALLFTGELFF. Written as DNA, the CDR3 is TGCGCCAGCAATCGCAGTCGGGTAGCCCTCTTGTTCACCGGGGAGCTGTTTTTT. The rearrangement joins TRBV10-1 to TRBJ2-2; D is uncertain. Germline assignment: CDR1 WNHNN and CDR2 SYGVQD (reference sequence). The CDR3 is 18 residues long. Trimming cost V 7 bases and J 4 bases, with 25 bases left between them.

CDR3 sequence (DNA): TGTGCCAGCAGCAAACAATCGGCACAGGGGAACACTGAAGCTTTCTTT. Translating it yields CASSKQSAQGNTEAFF. The chain carries TRBV7-2 and TRBJ1-1, with D possibly matching TRBD1 (6 bases). The CDR3 covers 16 residues. Between the trimmed V and J ends, which lost 5 bases and 1 base, there was a span of 17 bases. The germline V gene has CDR1 SGHTA and CDR2 FQGNSA.

This clone was observed a few times. The J gene is TRBJ1-1, the V gene TRBV28; 7 bases agree with TRBD1. Germline V CDR1 and CDR2: MDHEN, SYDVKM. The CDR3 length is 11 residues. V dropped 6 bases and J dropped 10; count of bases not matched to a gene: 5. This CDR3 is CASSSQGRAFF. DNA for the CDR3: TGTGCCAGCAGCTCACAGGGGAGAGCTTTCTTT.

The chain links TRBV29-1 to TRBJ1-5; D remains ambiguous. The V end lost 5 bases, the J end lost 3 bases, and 17 bases lay between the germline ends. The CDR3 sequence is 15 residues long. The germline V gene has CDR1 SQVTM and CDR2 ANQGSEA. The CDR3 sequence is CSVLGRIDTNQPQHF. The CDR3 DNA follows: TGCAGCGTTCTGGGGAGGATCGATACCAATCAGCCCCAGCATTTT.

J is TRBJ2-7 and V is TRBV12-5; D remains unclear. The CDR3 runs to 11 residues. V gave up 2 bases and J gave up 6 bases, with 5 bases separating them. Germline V lookup: CDR1 LGHNT, CDR2 FRNRAP. The CDR3 region has the DNA TGTGCTAGTGGTTTGTTCGGCGAGCAGTACTTC. Amino acids: CASGLFGEQYF.

The rearrangement uses TRBV5-1 and TRBJ2-2, with TRBD2 identical over 7 bases. The V segment lost 4 bases and the J segment 7 bases; nucleotides outside the gene matches: 7. The CDR3 extends over 14 amino acids. Per the germline V gene, CDR1 is SGHRS and CDR2 is YFSETQ. CDR3 coding DNA: TGCGCCAGCAGCCCTGCGGGGGACCACGGGGAGCTGTTTTTT. This sequence encodes CASSPAGDHGELFF.

The chain uses TRBV5-6 and TRBJ2-7, with a possible D match to TRBD2 (6 bases). CDR3 length: 13 amino acids. Deletions cut 3 bases from V and 5 bases from J, with 12 bases between. From germline, CDR1 is SGHDT and CDR2 YYEEEE. CDR3 residues: CASSSQTSHEQYV. The CDR3 DNA reads as TGTGCCAGCAGCTCTCAGACTAGTCACGAGCAGTACGTC.

The CDR3: CATSGTPQGGYTF. In DNA, the CDR3 is TGTGCCACCAGTGGGACACCCCAAGGGGGCTACACCTTC. V is TRBV24-1 and J is TRBJ1-2, with a weak D call TRBD1 (5 bases). The length of the CDR3 is 13 residues. From germline, CDR1 is KGHDR and CDR2 SFDVKD. V was shortened by 5 bases and J by 8 bases, with 14 bases between the two germline ends.

This sequence joins TRBV7-9 and TRBJ1-6, with D possibly TRBD1 on 5 matching bases. Looked up from germline, CDR1 is SEHNR and CDR2 is FQNEAQ (reference sequence). This CDR3 has 12 residues. V lost 1 base, J lost 15 bases, and 10 bases lay in between. CDR3 residues: CASSLDAGRLHF. CDR3 DNA: TGTGCCAGCAGCTTAGACGCAGGGCGCCTCCACTTT.

This chain connects TRBV19 to TRBJ1-5, with TRBD1 matching over 8 bases. The V gene's germline CDR1 is LNHDA and CDR2 SQIVND (reference sequence). Trimming took 5 bases from V and 0 from J; bases not matched to a gene: 6. The CDR3 is 16 amino acids. CDR3 protein: CASSVGTGHSNQPQHF. The DNA for the CDR3 is TGTGCCAGTAGTGTCGGGACAGGACATAGCAATCAGCCCCAGCATTTT.

The rearrangement joins TRBV5-6 to TRBJ2-2; D is uncertain. CDR1 and CDR2 (germline): SGHDT, YYEEEE. The CDR3 is 16 amino acids. V was cut by 1 base and J by 2 bases, with 12 bases left in between. In nucleotides, the CDR3 is TGTGCCAGCAGCTTGATCGCACAAGTAAACACCGGGGAGCTGTTTTTT. It specifies CASSLIAQVNTGELFF.

In DNA, the CDR3 is TGCGCCAGCAGCTTGGAGGGGGCTTATGGCTACACCTTC. It yields the protein CASSLEGAYGYTF. J is TRBJ1-2 and V is TRBV5-1; 7 positions match TRBD1. The CDR3 runs 13 residues. Germline CDR1 reads SGHRS; CDR2 reads YFSETQ. The V and J ends lost 0 bases and 5 bases, in that order; junction bases with no gene match: 1.

This clone was detected many times. The V gene is TRBV7-8, the J gene TRBJ2-7; 10 bases are shared with TRBD1. V was pared by 5 bases and J by 5 bases, with 6 bases of the junction left unmatched. This CDR3 contains 14 residues. Germline CDR1 SGHVS, CDR2 FQNEAQ. Here the CDR3 DNA reads TGTGCCAGCAGCCCTGGGACAGGGGTGAACGAGCAGTACTTC. Amino acid sequence: CASSPGTGVNEQYF.

V is TRBV6-2 or TRBV6-3 and J is TRBJ1-2; 8 bases match TRBD1. CDR1 and CDR2 (germline): MNHEY, SVGEGT. The CDR3 has 14 residues. V gave up 5 bases and J gave up 2 bases; unmatched junction bases: 4. The CDR3 sequence is CASSGRQGNYGYTF. CDR3 bases: TGTGCCAGCAGTGGACGACAGGGGAACTATGGCTACACCTTC.

The V gene is TRBV5-1, the J gene TRBJ2-1; 7 bases are a match to TRBD2. This CDR3 contains 14 residues. Germline CDR1 SGHRS, CDR2 YFSETQ. The V and J ends lost 0 bases and 8 bases, in that order; junction bases with no gene match: 5. This chain's CDR3 is CASSLGTRSYEQFF. As DNA, the CDR3 is TGCGCCAGCAGCTTGGGGACTAGGTCGTATGAGCAGTTCTTC.

This clone was picked up a small number of times. V and J are TRBV10-3 and TRBJ2-1; D might be TRBD2 (5 bases). The CDR3 totals 13 residues. Germline CDR1 and CDR2: ENHRY and SYGVKD. V was pared by 10 bases and J by 9 bases, with 19 bases between. The CDR3 loop reads CATTSTGSVEQFF. CDR3 DNA: TGTGCCACCACCTCGACGGGGTCCGTTGAGCAGTTCTTC.

The rearrangement joins TRBV29-1 to TRBJ2-2; 7 bases match TRBD2. Germline-derived CDR1 and CDR2 are SQVTM and ANQGSEA. The ends lost 4 bases at V and 3 bases at J; junction bases unmatched: 14. The CDR3 totals 17 residues. CDR3 region: CSVAPLSAGEDTGELFF. The CDR3 DNA follows: TGCAGCGTTGCCCCCCTTTCGGCGGGAGAGGACACCGGGGAGCTGTTTTTT.

The V and J genes are TRBV9 and TRBJ1-3; maybe TRBD1 (6 bases). V was clipped by 1 base and J by 4 bases, with 15 bases between them. The CDR3 has 16 amino acids. Germline CDR1 reads SGDLS; CDR2 reads YYNGEE. CDR3 loop: CASSVRQDLKGNTIYF. For the CDR3, the DNA is TGTGCCAGCAGCGTACGACAGGATTTGAAGGGAAACACCATATATTTT.

The CDR3, as DNA: TGTGCCAGCAGCCCGACAGGGAATAACTATGGCTACACCTTC. Its translation is CASSPTGNNYGYTF. This chain uses TRBV7-2 with TRBJ1-2, with 7 bases identical to TRBD1. This CDR3 contains 14 residues. The germline gives CDR1 SGHTA, CDR2 FQGNSA. Trimming at V came to 5 bases and at J to 1 base, leaving 4 bases not matched to a gene.

V and J are TRBV7-2 and TRBJ2-1; TRBD2 matches at 8 bases. The CDR3 sequence is 17 residues long. CDR1 and CDR2 (germline): SGHTA, FQGNSA. Trimming removed 7 bases from V and 4 bases from J; junction bases left unmatched: 15. The CDR3: CASTQRASGFSYNEQFF. CDR3 bases: TGTGCCAGCACCCAGAGGGCTAGCGGGTTTTCTTACAATGAGCAGTTCTTC.